This TCR beta chain was documented in a study of immune evolution from preneoplasia to lung adenocarcinoma. Germline CDR1 reads SEHNR; CDR2 reads FQNEAQ (reference sequence). The CDR3 totals 15 residues. The V and J ends lost 4 bases and 8 bases respectively, with 20 bases between them. Data came from immunoSEQ multiplex PCR; TCRdb stores just in-frame clones and leaves some out. Of a few thousand clones in the sample, 85% to 90% were seen once. Sequencing was carried out using FFPE adjacent normal lung tissue. The chain couples TRBV7-9 to TRBJ1-2; D is perhaps TRBD1 (5 bases). This receptor was identified in a person aged 60-80 years with lung adenocarcinoma. The CDR3 spells CASSSRDFYPGGYTF. The CDR3 DNA sequence: TGTGCCAGCAGCTCCCGGGACTTCTATCCCGGGGGCTACACCTTC.